The table lists the clone carrying this T cell receptor beta chain with a few counts. Its antigen is undetermined. The data derive from a study of CD8+ T cells in alopecia areata. As for the study in general: Treated patients were given oral tofacitinib, which was dosed at 5 to 10 mg twice daily. By percentage of affected scalp area, the severity of treated patients was scored. Overall study findings and caveats: The study also sequences resident alphabeta T cells of normal skin in scalp samples. The presence of one nonresponder keeps the tie between baseline CD8+ expansion and response uncertain.

Treatment denoted: oral pan-JAK inhibitor, 5-10 mg twice daily. Trimming stripped 2 bases from V and 6 bases from J, with 11 bases between. Germline lookup yields CDR1 SGHRS and CDR2 YFSETQ. CDR3 length: 13 amino acids. TCR sequencing used cDNA made by reverse transcription of extracted RNA. Some clones are missing from TCRdb's copy, which holds only in-frame ones; the method was immunoSEQ multiplex PCR. The sample contains approximately 220,000 clones, 35% to 45% of which appear only once. The sample consisted of CD4+ T cells sorted from blood, taken between weeks 30 and 35, from a patient treated with tofacitinib. V and J are TRBV5-1 and TRBJ1-2; TRBD1 might be the D (5 bases). The receptor was isolated from a human donor with alopecia areata. CDR3 DNA sequence: TGCGCCAGCAGCTTAGGTGGGACGGATGGCTACACCTTC. Its protein is CASSLGGTDGYTF. The entire variable domain, with the rest obtained from reference TRBV5-1 and TRBJ1-2, is as follows: KAGVTQTPRYLIKTRGQQVTLSCSPISGHRSVSWYQQTPGQGLQFLFEYFSETQRNKGNFPGRFSGRQFSNSRSEMNVSTLELGDSALYLCASSLGGTDGYTFGSGTRLTVV.